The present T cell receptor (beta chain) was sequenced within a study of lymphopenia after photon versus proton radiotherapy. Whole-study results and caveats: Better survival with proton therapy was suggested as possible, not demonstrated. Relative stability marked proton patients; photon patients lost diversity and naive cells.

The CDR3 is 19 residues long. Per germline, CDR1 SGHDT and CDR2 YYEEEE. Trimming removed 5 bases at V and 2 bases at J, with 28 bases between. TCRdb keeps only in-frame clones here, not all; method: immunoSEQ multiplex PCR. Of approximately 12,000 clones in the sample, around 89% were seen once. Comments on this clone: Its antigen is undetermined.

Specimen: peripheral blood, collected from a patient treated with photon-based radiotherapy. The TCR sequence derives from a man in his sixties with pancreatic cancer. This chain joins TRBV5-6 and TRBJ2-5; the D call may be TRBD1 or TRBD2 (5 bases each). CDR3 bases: TGTGCCAGCAGACGAGGGACGGTTATTTCCAGTGTTGTACAAGAGACCCAGTACTTC. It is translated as CASRRGTVISSVVQETQYF.